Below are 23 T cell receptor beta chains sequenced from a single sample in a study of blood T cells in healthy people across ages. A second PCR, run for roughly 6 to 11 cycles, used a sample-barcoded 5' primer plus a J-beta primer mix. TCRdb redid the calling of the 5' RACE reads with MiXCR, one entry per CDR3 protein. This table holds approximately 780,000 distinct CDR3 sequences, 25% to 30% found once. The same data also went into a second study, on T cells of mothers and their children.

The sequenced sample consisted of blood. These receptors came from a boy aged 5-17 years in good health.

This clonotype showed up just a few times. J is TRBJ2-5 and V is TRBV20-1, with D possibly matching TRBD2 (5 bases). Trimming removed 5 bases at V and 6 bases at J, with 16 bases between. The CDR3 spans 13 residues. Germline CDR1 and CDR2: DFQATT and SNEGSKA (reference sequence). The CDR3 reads CSAAGGRGKTQYF. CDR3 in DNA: TGCAGTGCTGCGGGTGGGCGTGGCAAGACCCAGTACTTC.

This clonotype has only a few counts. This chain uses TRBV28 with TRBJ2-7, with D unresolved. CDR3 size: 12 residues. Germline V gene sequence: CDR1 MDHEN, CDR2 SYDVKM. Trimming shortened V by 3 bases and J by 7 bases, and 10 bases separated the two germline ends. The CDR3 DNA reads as TGTGCCAGCAGTTTCCCCCTCCGAGAGCAGTACTTC. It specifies CASSFPLREQYF.

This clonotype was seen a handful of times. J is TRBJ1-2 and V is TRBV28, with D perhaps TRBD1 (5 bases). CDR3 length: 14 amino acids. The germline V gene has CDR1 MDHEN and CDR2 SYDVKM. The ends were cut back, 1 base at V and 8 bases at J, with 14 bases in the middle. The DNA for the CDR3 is TGTGCCAGCAGTTTATCGGGGGGGTCCTGGGGCTACACCTTC. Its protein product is CASSLSGGSWGYTF.

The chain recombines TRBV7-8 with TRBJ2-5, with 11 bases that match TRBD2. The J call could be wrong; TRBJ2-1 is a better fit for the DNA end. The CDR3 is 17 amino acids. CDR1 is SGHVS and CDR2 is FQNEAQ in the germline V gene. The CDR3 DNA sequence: TGTGCCAGCAGCTTAGTCCTCCTAGCGGGGGGTCGAAATGAGCAGTTCTTC. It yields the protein CASSLVLLAGGRNEQFF.

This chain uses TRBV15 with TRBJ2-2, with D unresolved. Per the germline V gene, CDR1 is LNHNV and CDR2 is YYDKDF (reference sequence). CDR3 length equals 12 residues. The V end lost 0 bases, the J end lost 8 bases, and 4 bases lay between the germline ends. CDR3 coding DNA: TGTGCCACCAGCAGAGATCAGGGGGAGCTGTTTTTT. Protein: CATSRDQGELFF.

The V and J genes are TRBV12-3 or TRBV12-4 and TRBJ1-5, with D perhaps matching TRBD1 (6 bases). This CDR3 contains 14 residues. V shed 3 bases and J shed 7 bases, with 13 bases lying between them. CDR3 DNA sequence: TGTGCCAGCAGTTTCGGGGGGCTCGGGCAGCCCCAGCATTTT. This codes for CASSFGGLGQPQHF.

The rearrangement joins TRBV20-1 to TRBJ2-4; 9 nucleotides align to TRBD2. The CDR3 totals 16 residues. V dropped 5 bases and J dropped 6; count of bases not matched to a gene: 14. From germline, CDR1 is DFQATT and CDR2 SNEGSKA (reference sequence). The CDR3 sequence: CSASDAGGPIRNIQYF. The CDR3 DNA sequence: TGCAGTGCTTCAGACGCGGGGGGGCCAATTAGAAACATTCAGTACTTC.

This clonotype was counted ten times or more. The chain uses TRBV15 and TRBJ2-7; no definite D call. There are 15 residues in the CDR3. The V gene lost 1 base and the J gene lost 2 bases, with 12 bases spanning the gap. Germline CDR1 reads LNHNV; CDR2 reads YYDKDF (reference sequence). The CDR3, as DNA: TGTGCCACCAGCAGAGGAACACTTCTCACCTACGAGCAGTACTTC. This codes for CATSRGTLLTYEQYF. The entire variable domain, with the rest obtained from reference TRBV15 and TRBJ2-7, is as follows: DAMVIQNPRYQVTQFGKPVTLSCSQTLNHNVMYWYQQKSSQAPKLLFHYYDKDFNNEADTPDNFQSRRPNTSFCFLDIRSPGLGDTAMYLCATSRGTLLTYEQYFGPGTRLTVT.

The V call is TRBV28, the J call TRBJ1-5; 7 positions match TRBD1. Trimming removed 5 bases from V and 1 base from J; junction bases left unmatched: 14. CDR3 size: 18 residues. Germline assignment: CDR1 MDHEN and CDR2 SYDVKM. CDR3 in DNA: TGTGCCAGCAGTCCGTCGACAGGGAAGGGACGGAGCAATCAGCCCCAGCATTTT. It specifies CASSPSTGKGRSNQPQHF.

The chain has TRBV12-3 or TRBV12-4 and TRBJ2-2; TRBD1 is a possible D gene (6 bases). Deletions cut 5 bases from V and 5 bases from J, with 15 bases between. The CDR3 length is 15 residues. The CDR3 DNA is TGTGCCAGCAGTATGCCCCGGGACACGACCGGGGAGCTGTTTTTT. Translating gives CASSMPRDTTGELFF.

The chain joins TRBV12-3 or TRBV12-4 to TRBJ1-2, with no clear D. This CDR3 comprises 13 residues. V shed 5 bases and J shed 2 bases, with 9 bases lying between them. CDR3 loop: CASSRAVNYGYTF. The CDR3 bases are TGTGCCAGCAGTAGGGCCGTCAACTATGGCTACACCTTC.

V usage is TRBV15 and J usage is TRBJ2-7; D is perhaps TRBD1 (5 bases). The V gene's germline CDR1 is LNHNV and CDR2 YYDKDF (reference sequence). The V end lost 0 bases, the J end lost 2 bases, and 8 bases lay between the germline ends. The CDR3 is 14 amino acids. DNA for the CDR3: TGTGCCACCAGCAGAGACCAGGGTACCTACGAGCAGTACTTC. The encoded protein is CATSRDQGTYEQYF. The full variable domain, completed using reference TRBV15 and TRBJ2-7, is DAMVIQNPRYQVTQFGKPVTLSCSQTLNHNVMYWYQQKSSQAPKLLFHYYDKDFNNEADTPDNFQSRRPNTSFCFLDIRSPGLGDTAMYLCATSRDQGTYEQYFGPGTRLTVT.

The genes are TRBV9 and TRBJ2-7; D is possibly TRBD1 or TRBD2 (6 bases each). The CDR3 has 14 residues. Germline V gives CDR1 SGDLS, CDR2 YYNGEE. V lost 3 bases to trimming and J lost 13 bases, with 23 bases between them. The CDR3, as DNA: TGTGCCAGCAGCGGGGGGGCAGGGAGGTTGGGGTTATACTTC. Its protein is CASSGGAGRLGLYF.

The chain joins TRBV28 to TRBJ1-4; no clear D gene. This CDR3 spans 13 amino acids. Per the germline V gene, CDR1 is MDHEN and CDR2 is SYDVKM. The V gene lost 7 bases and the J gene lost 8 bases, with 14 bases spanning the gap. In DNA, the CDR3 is TGTGCCAGCACCCGGGGAATGAGCGAAAAACTGTTTTTT. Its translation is CASTRGMSEKLFF. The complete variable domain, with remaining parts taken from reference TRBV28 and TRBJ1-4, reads DVKVTQSSRYLVKRTGEKVFLECVQDMDHENMFWYRQDPGLGLRLIYFSYDVKMKEKGDIPEGYSVSREKKERFSLILESASTNQTSMYLCASTRGMSEKLFFGSGTQLSVL.

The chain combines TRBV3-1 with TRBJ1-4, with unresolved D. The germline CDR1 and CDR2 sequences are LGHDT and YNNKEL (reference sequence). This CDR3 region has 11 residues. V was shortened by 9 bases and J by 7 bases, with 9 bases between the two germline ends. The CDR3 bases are TGTGCCAGTTCCGATTTTGAAAAACTGTTTTTT. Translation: CASSDFEKLFF.

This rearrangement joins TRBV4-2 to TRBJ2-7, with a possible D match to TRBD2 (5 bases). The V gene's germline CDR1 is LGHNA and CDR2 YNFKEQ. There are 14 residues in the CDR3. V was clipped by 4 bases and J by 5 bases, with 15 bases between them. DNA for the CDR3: TGTGCCAGCAGCCTACGGGGTGGTATGGACGAGCAGTACTTC. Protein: CASSLRGGMDEQYF.

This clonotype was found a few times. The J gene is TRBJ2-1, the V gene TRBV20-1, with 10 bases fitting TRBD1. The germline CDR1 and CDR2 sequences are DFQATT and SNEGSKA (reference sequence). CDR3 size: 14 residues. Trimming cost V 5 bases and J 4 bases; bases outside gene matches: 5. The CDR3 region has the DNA TGCAGTGCTGGGGACAGGGGAAGGTACAATGAGCAGTTCTTC. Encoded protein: CSAGDRGRYNEQFF.

The CDR3 loop is CASSQGFLSEQFF. CDR3 sequence (DNA): TGTGCCAGCAGCCAAGGATTCCTGAGTGAGCAGTTCTTC. The V call is TRBV7-9, the J call TRBJ2-1; D not resolved. The V gene's germline CDR1 is SEHNR and CDR2 FQNEAQ (reference sequence). The CDR3 extends over 13 amino acids. V was trimmed by 5 bases and J by 9 bases, leaving 14 bases between them. Full variable domain (missing parts from reference TRBV7-9 and TRBJ2-1): DTGVSQNPRHKITKRGQNVTFRCDPISEHNRLYWYRQTLGQGPEFLTYFQNEAQLEKSRLLSDRFSAERPKGSFSTLEIQRTEQGDSAMYLCASSQGFLSEQFFGPGTRLTVL.

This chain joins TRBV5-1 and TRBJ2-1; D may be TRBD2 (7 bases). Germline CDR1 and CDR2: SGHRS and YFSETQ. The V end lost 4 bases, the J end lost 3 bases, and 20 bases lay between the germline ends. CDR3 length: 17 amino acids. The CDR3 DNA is TGCGCCAGCAGCGTAGGGGGGGGAGGAGGGTACTACAATGAGCAGTTCTTC. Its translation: CASSVGGGGGYYNEQFF.

CDR3 sequence: CSVGGAVKSSYNEQFF. DNA for the CDR3: TGCAGTGTGGGAGGGGCAGTGAAGAGCTCCTACAATGAGCAGTTCTTC. V gene TRBV20-1 combines with J gene TRBJ2-1, with 7 positions matching TRBD2. In germline, CDR1 is DFQATT, CDR2 SNEGSKA (reference sequence). The CDR3 has 16 amino acids. V dropped 7 bases and J dropped 0; count of bases not matched to a gene: 12.

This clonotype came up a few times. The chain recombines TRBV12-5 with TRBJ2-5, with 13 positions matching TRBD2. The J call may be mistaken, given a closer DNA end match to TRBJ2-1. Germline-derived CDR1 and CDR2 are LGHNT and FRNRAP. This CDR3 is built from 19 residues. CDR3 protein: CASGLVGTSGVLSYNEQFF. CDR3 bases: TGTGCTAGTGGTTTGGTAGGGACTAGCGGGGTCCTTTCCTACAATGAGCAGTTCTTC.

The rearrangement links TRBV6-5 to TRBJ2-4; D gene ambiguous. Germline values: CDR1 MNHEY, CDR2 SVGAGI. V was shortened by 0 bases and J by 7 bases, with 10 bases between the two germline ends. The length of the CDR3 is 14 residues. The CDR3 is CASSYSSLGNIQYF. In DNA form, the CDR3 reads TGTGCCAGCAGTTACTCGAGTCTTGGGAACATTCAGTACTTC.

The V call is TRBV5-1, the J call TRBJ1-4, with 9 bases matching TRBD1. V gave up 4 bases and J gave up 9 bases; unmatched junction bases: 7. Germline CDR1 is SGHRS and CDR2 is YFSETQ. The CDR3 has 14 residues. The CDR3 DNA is TGCGCCAGCAGCCCCGACAGGGGGGAGAAAAAACTGTTTTTT. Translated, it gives CASSPDRGEKKLFF.